The rows below give T cell receptor beta chains drawn from one sample of a study of cytomegalovirus exposure and HLA in healthy donors. The repertoire was sequenced with immunoSEQ multiplex PCR; TCRdb's copy has only in-frame clones and lacks some. The table includes tens of thousands of clones, roughly nine tenths detected once. Source material: PBMCs. These receptor sequences come from a young woman in good health and CMV-seropositive. Each CDR3 is given with its conserved first and last residue. Fields, in order: clone size, J gene, V gene, D gene, CDR3 protein, CDR3 DNA. The D gene is left open where the match is weak. For some rows the clone size is stated as once, few or many, or as a class when expanded; others skip it.

>-|TRBJ1-5|TRBV5-1|-
CASSLGFSQPQHF
TGCGCCAGCAGCTTGGGGTTTAGTCAGCCCCAGCATTTT
>-|TRBJ2-4|TRBV7-8|TRBD1
CASSLETGSDIQYF
TGTGCCAGCAGCTTAGAGACAGGGTCCGACATTCAGTACTTC
>-|TRBJ2-5|TRBV5-1|TRBD2
CASSFSGVRQETQYF
TGCGCCAGCAGCTTCAGCGGGGTTCGTCAAGAGACCCAGTACTTC
>-|TRBJ2-7|TRBV6-1|TRBD2
CASSLGTSFSYEQYF
TGTGCCAGCAGTCTCGGGACTAGCTTCTCCTACGAGCAGTACTTC
>-|TRBJ1-6|TRBV2|TRBD1
CASSEWDREGGFNSPLHF
TGTGCCAGCAGTGAATGGGACAGGGAGGGAGGTTTCAATTCACCCCTCCACTTT
>-|TRBJ1-5|TRBV6-1|-
CASSEARTVRGNQPQHF
TGTGCCAGCAGTGAAGCCCGGACGGTCAGGGGCAATCAGCCCCAGCATTTT
>-|TRBJ2-5|TRBV7-2|-
CASSLVRDETQYF
TGTGCCAGCAGCTTAGTGCGGGATGAGACCCAGTACTTC
>once|TRBJ1-4|TRBV5-1|-
CASSLRSATNEKLFF
TGCGCCAGCAGCTTGCGGTCCGCAACTAATGAAAAACTGTTTTTT
>-|TRBJ1-2|TRBV21-1|-
CASSKAFGTDPQAVNGYTF
TGTGCCAGCAGCAAAGCTTTTGGGACAGACCCCCAAGCGGTCAATGGCTACACCTTC
>-|TRBJ2-6|TRBV2|-
CASSEAEQGTLSGANVLTF
TGTGCCAGCAGTGAAGCCGAACAGGGAACCCTGTCTGGGGCCAACGTCCTGACTTTC
>-|TRBJ1-2|TRBV7-9|TRBD1
CASSPGQAAEGGYTF
TGTGCCAGCAGCCCCGGACAGGCGGCGGAGGGTGGCTACACCTTC
>-|TRBJ2-3|TRBV7-3|TRBD2
CASSSYAGLASDTQYF
TGTGCCAGCAGCTCATACGCCGGACTAGCTTCAGATACGCAGTATTTT
>-|TRBJ1-1|TRBV28|-
CASSSGGPNTEAFF
TGTGCCAGCAGCAGTGGGGGCCCTAACACTGAAGCTTTCTTT
>-|TRBJ2-2|TRBV10-3|TRBD2
CAISGRGLAGPNTGELFF
TGTGCCATCAGTGGCCGGGGACTAGCGGGCCCTAACACCGGGGAGCTGTTTTTT
>-|TRBJ1-1|TRBV5-8|-
CASSLAGMLPRTEAFF
TGTGCCAGCAGCTTGGCCGGGATGCTCCCGAGGACTGAAGCTTTCTTT
>-|TRBJ2-5|TRBV9|TRBD2
CASSSPQGLAYQETQYF
TGTGCCAGCAGCTCCCCCCAGGGACTAGCGTACCAAGAGACCCAGTACTTC
>-|TRBJ1-3|TRBV6-5|-
CASEDGRGSGNTIYF
TGTGCCAGCGAGGACGGACGGGGTTCTGGAAACACCATATATTTT
>-|TRBJ1-4|TRBV18|-
CASSPAGEKLFF
TGTGCCAGCTCCCCGGCCGGGGAAAAACTGTTTTTT
>-|TRBJ1-2|TRBV10-3|-
CAISESGRGGYGYTF
TGTGCCATCAGTGAGTCGGGCAGGGGCGGCTATGGCTACACCTTC
>-|TRBJ2-6|TRBV19|-
CASSPTGQAGANVLTF
TGTGCCAGTAGTCCTACCGGACAAGCTGGGGCCAACGTCCTGACTTTC
>once|TRBJ2-2|TRBV10-3|-
CAISGSSGTGELFF
TGTGCCATCAGTGGATCTAGTGGAACCGGGGAGCTGTTTTTT
>-|TRBJ1-2|TRBV15|-
CATSRGGGNYGYTF
TGTGCCACCAGCAGAGGGGGAGGAAACTATGGCTACACCTTC
>-|TRBJ2-3|TRBV7-9|TRBD2
CASSPLGGGTTDTQYF
TGTGCCAGCAGCCCCCTAGGCGGGGGGACCACAGATACGCAGTATTTT
>-|TRBJ1-5|TRBV2|-
CASRRDSNQPQHF
TGTGCCAGCAGGAGGGATAGCAATCAGCCCCAGCATTTT
>-|TRBJ2-7|TRBV10-3|TRBD1
CAISAPGQAHYEQYF
TGTGCCATCAGTGCCCCTGGACAGGCACACTACGAGCAGTACTTC
>few|TRBJ2-7|TRBV30|TRBD1
CAWSVGQGSSYEQYF
TGTGCCTGGAGTGTCGGACAGGGAAGCTCCTACGAGCAGTACTTC
>-|TRBJ1-1|TRBV15|TRBD1
CATSWRQGGVAFF
TGTGCCACCAGCTGGCGACAGGGGGGGGTGGCTTTCTTT
>once|TRBJ2-5|TRBV6-1|TRBD1
CASSEQPGGSYETQYF
TGTGCCAGCAGTGAACAGCCAGGGGGATCGTATGAGACCCAGTACTTC
>-|TRBJ2-5|TRBV7-9|TRBD2
CASSSAHLQRGSETQYF
TGTGCCAGCAGCTCAGCCCATTTACAGCGGGGTTCGGAGACCCAGTACTTC
>-|TRBJ2-2|TRBV15|-
CATSTRRTAEELFF
TGTGCCACCAGCACTAGACGGACAGCCGAGGAGCTGTTTTTT
>-|TRBJ1-3|TRBV19|-
CATLFRGHQDGNTIYF
TGTGCCACTCTATTCCGGGGACATCAAGACGGAAACACCATATATTTT
>-|TRBJ2-5|TRBV4-3|TRBD2
CASSQGGTSQQETQYF
TGCGCCAGCAGCCAAGGGGGGACTAGCCAACAAGAGACCCAGTACTTC
>-|TRBJ2-7|TRBV19|TRBD1
CASSMGQGASYEQYF
TGTGCCAGTAGTATGGGGCAGGGGGCTTCCTACGAGCAGTACTTC
>-|TRBJ2-1|TRBV19|-
CASFREGPSSYNEQFF
TGTGCCAGCTTTCGAGAGGGTCCAAGCTCCTACAATGAGCAGTTCTTC
>-|TRBJ2-5|TRBV5-6|TRBD1
CASSRLPGTGNQETQYF
TGTGCCAGCAGCCGTCTTCCCGGGACAGGCAATCAAGAGACCCAGTACTTC
>-|TRBJ1-5|TRBV6-6|-
CASRGENGIQPQHF
TGTGCCAGCAGAGGCGAAAACGGGATCCAGCCCCAGCATTTT
>once|TRBJ1-6|TRBV27|-
CASSLRQGGNSPLHF
TGTGCCAGCAGTTTAAGGCAGGGAGGAAATTCACCCCTCCACTTT
>-|TRBJ1-2|TRBV6-5|-
CASSYSRQGFYGYTF
TGTGCCAGCAGTTACTCGAGGCAGGGTTTCTATGGCTACACCTTC
>once|TRBJ1-6|TRBV6-1|-
CASSEVRSPNSPLHF
TGTGCCAGCAGTGAAGTGAGGAGTCCCAATTCACCCCTCCACTTT
>-|TRBJ1-2|TRBV13|-
CASSHRGSGYTF
TGTGCCAGCAGCCATAGGGGCAGTGGCTACACCTTC
>once|TRBJ2-1|TRBV4-1|-
CASSQGTGYNEQFF
TGCGCCAGCAGCCAGGGAACAGGGTACAATGAGCAGTTCTTC
>-|TRBJ1-1|TRBV27|-
CASSLVGKGVGTEAFF
TGTGCCAGCAGTTTAGTCGGTAAGGGGGTGGGCACTGAAGCTTTCTTT
>-|TRBJ1-2|TRBV4-2|TRBD1
CASSQELRGGDYGYTF
TGTGCCAGCAGCCAAGAATTAAGAGGGGGCGACTATGGCTACACCTTC
>-|TRBJ2-3|TRBV7-3|-
CASSQKNGGGIKYF
TGTGCCAGCAGCCAAAAGAACGGAGGAGGGATCAAGTATTTT
>-|TRBJ2-5|TRBV9|TRBD2
CASSVAPSGGATETQYF
TGTGCCAGCAGCGTAGCCCCTAGCGGGGGGGCGACGGAGACCCAGTACTTC
>-|TRBJ2-7|TRBV29-1|-
CSVIPRGYEQYF
TGCAGCGTTATACCCCGGGGCTACGAGCAGTACTTC
>-|TRBJ2-6|TRBV30|-
CAWTPYLSGSGANVLTF
TGTGCCTGGACCCCATACCTTTCAGGGTCTGGGGCCAACGTCCTGACTTTC
>once|TRBJ1-3|TRBV27|-
CASSWVGQKNTIYF
TGTGCCAGCAGTTGGGTGGGACAAAAAAACACCATATATTTT
>-|TRBJ1-2|TRBV5-6|TRBD1
CASSYRGRSGYTF
TGTGCCAGCAGCTACAGGGGTAGAAGTGGCTACACCTTC
>few|TRBJ2-3|TRBV4-2|-
CASSQDPGRGADTQYF
TGTGCCAGCAGCCAAGATCCCGGCAGGGGAGCAGATACGCAGTATTTT
>-|TRBJ1-1|TRBV18|-
CASSPAGGTEAFF
TGTGCCAGCTCACCGGCAGGAGGAACTGAAGCTTTCTTT